This T cell receptor beta chain was recovered during a study of control samples from healthy donors and cancer patients (dated by TCRdb to 2018 to 2020). Preparation of the library involved the immunoSEQ multiplex PCR assay. The table comes from immuneACCESS by way of TCRdb, which keeps in-frame sequences with V and J called. Part of the clones is missing from these tables; in studies checked, under half for an unresolved V gene and the rest for unknown reasons. Here the sample has 150,000 to 200,000 clones; around 91% occur a single time. The top ten clonotypes cover approximately 1.5% of the sample. As for this clone: Its antigen is not yet known. No much larger clonotype is one base removed from it; base qualities were not supplied.

The CDR3 numbers 18 residues from cysteine through phenylalanine. Here the CDR3 DNA is all that survives: 54 bases in frame from base 1. The germline V gene encodes CDR1 SGHRS and CDR2 YFSETQ. The junction shows trimming of 1 base on V and 0 bases on J, plus 16 bases between the germline ends. The sequence derives from a woman between 45 and 65 years old in good health. The chain is assembled from TRBV5-1 and TRBJ1-4, with the D gene not confidently named. The source material was blood. Read as DNA, the sequence is TGCGCCAGCAGCTTGTCTGGCCGACTAATGGCAACTAATGAAAAACTGTTTTTT. It codes for CASSLSGRLMATNEKLFF.